A selection of T cell receptor beta chains follows, all from one sample in a study of T cells after yellow fever vaccination. TCRdb re-called the 5' RACE reads through MiXCR, storing one row per CDR3 protein. The sample has roughly 170,000 distinct CDR3 sequences; 9.3% are singletons. The sample was CD8+ T cells sorted from PBMCs, taken 45 days after the yellow fever booster vaccination. The receptors were sampled from a man aged 18 to 29 who received the YFV17D yellow fever vaccine. CDR3s include the opening cysteine and the closing phenylalanine or tryptophan. Each record gives: CDR3 protein, CDR3 DNA, V gene, clone size, D gene, J gene. A D gene is named only where the DNA matches it firmly. For some rows the clone size is stated as once, few or many, or as a class when expanded; others skip it.

CDR3 protein: CAWSVGHGDEQFF
CDR3 DNA: TGTGCCTGGAGTGTAGGTCACGGAGATGAGCAGTTCTTC
V gene: TRBV30
clone size: -
D gene: -
J gene: TRBJ2-1

CDR3 protein: CATSRTRQGDSYEQYF
CDR3 DNA: TGTGCCACCAGCCGAACCCGACAGGGCGACTCCTACGAGCAGTACTTC
V gene: TRBV15
clone size: many
D gene: TRBD1
J gene: TRBJ2-7

CDR3 protein: CASSLAGTQFF
CDR3 DNA: TGTGCCAGCAGCTTAGCCGGGACACAGTTCTTC
V gene: TRBV12-3/TRBV12-4
clone size: -
D gene: -
J gene: TRBJ2-1

CDR3 protein: CASSPTGELFF
CDR3 DNA: TGTGCCAGCAGTCCTACCGGGGAGCTGTTTTTT
V gene: TRBV6-2/TRBV6-3
clone size: -
D gene: -
J gene: TRBJ2-2

CDR3 protein: CASSPTAFGYEQYF
CDR3 DNA: TGTGCCAGCAGTCCGACAGCTTTCGGGTACGAGCAGTACTTC
V gene: TRBV28
clone size: few
D gene: -
J gene: TRBJ2-7

CDR3 protein: CASSLDLAPSGGLTYEQYF
CDR3 DNA: TGCGCCAGCAGCCTCGATCTCGCCCCTAGCGGGGGCCTAACCTACGAGCAGTACTTC
V gene: TRBV4-1
clone size: few
D gene: TRBD2
J gene: TRBJ2-7

CDR3 protein: CASSQVGREEEAFF
CDR3 DNA: TGCGCCAGCAGCCAAGTTGGCAGGGAAGAAGAAGCTTTCTTT
V gene: TRBV4-1
clone size: few
D gene: -
J gene: TRBJ1-1

CDR3 protein: CASSLAQQFPYEQYF
CDR3 DNA: TGTGCCAGCAGCTTAGCGCAACAATTTCCCTACGAGCAGTACTTC
V gene: TRBV7-2
clone size: -
D gene: -
J gene: TRBJ2-7

CDR3 protein: CAWSWGSGNTIYF
CDR3 DNA: TGTGCCTGGAGTTGGGGGTCTGGAAACACCATATATTTT
V gene: TRBV30
clone size: many
D gene: -
J gene: TRBJ1-3

CDR3 protein: CASSPQPPDTQYF
CDR3 DNA: TGTGCCAGCAGTCCTCAACCCCCAGATACGCAGTATTTT
V gene: TRBV7-6
clone size: -
D gene: -
J gene: TRBJ2-3

CDR3 protein: CASTGDYSYNEQFF
CDR3 DNA: TGTGCCAGCACTGGGGACTACTCCTACAATGAGCAGTTCTTC
V gene: TRBV2
clone size: many
D gene: TRBD2
J gene: TRBJ2-1

CDR3 protein: CSGLLNTEAFF
CDR3 DNA: TGCAGCGGCTTACTGAACACTGAAGCTTTCTTT
V gene: TRBV29-1
clone size: few
D gene: -
J gene: TRBJ1-1

CDR3 protein: CSRPEGQGEQFF
CDR3 DNA: TGCAGCCGGCCCGAGGGGCAAGGTGAGCAGTTCTTC
V gene: TRBV20-1
clone size: -
D gene: -
J gene: TRBJ2-1

CDR3 protein: CASTPSDWDYGYTF
CDR3 DNA: TGTGCCAGCACCCCTTCGGATTGGGACTATGGCTACACCTTC
V gene: TRBV9
clone size: -
D gene: -
J gene: TRBJ1-2

CDR3 protein: CASSSAPGGVKNIQYF
CDR3 DNA: TGTGCCAGCAGTTCGGCCCCCGGGGGGGTCAAAAACATTCAGTACTTC
V gene: TRBV12-3/TRBV12-4
clone size: -
D gene: TRBD2
J gene: TRBJ2-4

CDR3 protein: CASSDTGTGGFQETQYF
CDR3 DNA: TGTGCCAGCAGCGACACCGGGACAGGGGGCTTCCAAGAGACCCAGTACTTC
V gene: TRBV7-9
clone size: few
D gene: TRBD1
J gene: TRBJ2-5

CDR3 protein: CASSLRVGETQYF
CDR3 DNA: TGTGCCAGCAGCCTACGGGTAGGAGAGACCCAGTACTTC
V gene: TRBV6-1
clone size: -
D gene: -
J gene: TRBJ2-5

CDR3 protein: CASSFMEENIQYF
CDR3 DNA: TGTGCCAGCAGCTTTATGGAGGAAAACATTCAGTACTTC
V gene: TRBV5-5
clone size: -
D gene: -
J gene: TRBJ2-4

CDR3 protein: CASSQYRDSNQPQHF
CDR3 DNA: TGCGCCAGCAGCCAATACAGAGATAGCAATCAGCCCCAGCATTTT
V gene: TRBV4-1
clone size: -
D gene: -
J gene: TRBJ1-5

CDR3 protein: CASSIPGTGGGSEQFF
CDR3 DNA: TGTGCCAGCAGTATCCCCGGGACAGGGGGCGGAAGTGAGCAGTTCTTC
V gene: TRBV6-6
clone size: few
D gene: TRBD1
J gene: TRBJ2-1

CDR3 protein: CASIHSGGGTEAFF
CDR3 DNA: TGTGCCAGTATCCACTCAGGGGGCGGCACTGAAGCTTTCTTT
V gene: TRBV19
clone size: -
D gene: TRBD1
J gene: TRBJ1-1

CDR3 protein: CASSQVGGFASTDTQYF
CDR3 DNA: TGCGCCAGCAGCCAAGTCGGCGGGTTCGCTAGCACAGATACGCAGTATTTT
V gene: TRBV4-3
clone size: many
D gene: -
J gene: TRBJ2-3

CDR3 protein: CASSPNGFAYEQYF
CDR3 DNA: TGTGCCAGCAGCCCGAATGGGTTTGCCTACGAGCAGTACTTC
V gene: TRBV11-1
clone size: -
D gene: -
J gene: TRBJ2-7

CDR3 protein: CATSGEGPANYGYTF
CDR3 DNA: TGTGCCACCAGCGGTGAAGGGCCCGCTAACTATGGCTACACCTTC
V gene: TRBV15
clone size: few
D gene: -
J gene: TRBJ1-2

CDR3 protein: CASSLRVVESYNEQFF
CDR3 DNA: TGTGCTAGCAGCTTAAGGGTGGTAGAGTCCTACAATGAGCAGTTCTTC
V gene: TRBV7-7
clone size: -
D gene: -
J gene: TRBJ2-1

CDR3 protein: CSVLDYNRGGYTF
CDR3 DNA: TGCAGCGTACTGGACTACAATAGGGGTGGCTACACCTTC
V gene: TRBV29-1
clone size: few
D gene: -
J gene: TRBJ1-2

CDR3 protein: CASRRQGLLQETQYF
CDR3 DNA: TGTGCCAGCAGAAGACAGGGCCTCCTGCAAGAGACCCAGTACTTC
V gene: TRBV27
clone size: -
D gene: TRBD1
J gene: TRBJ2-5

CDR3 protein: CASSFETGVVTEAFF
CDR3 DNA: TGTGCCAGCAGCTTCGAGACAGGGGTGGTGACTGAAGCTTTCTTT
V gene: TRBV7-9
clone size: many
D gene: TRBD1
J gene: TRBJ1-1

CDR3 protein: CASSAGTSYSDTQYF
CDR3 DNA: TGTGCCAGCAGCGCCGGGACTAGCTATTCAGATACGCAGTATTTT
V gene: TRBV6-1
clone size: many
D gene: TRBD2
J gene: TRBJ2-3

CDR3 protein: CAISEGTKNIQYF
CDR3 DNA: TGTGCCATCAGTGAAGGGACCAAAAACATTCAGTACTTC
V gene: TRBV10-3
clone size: many
D gene: -
J gene: TRBJ2-4

CDR3 protein: CASSLGAGEAKNIQYF
CDR3 DNA: TGTGCCAGCAGCTTAGGAGCAGGGGAGGCCAAAAACATTCAGTACTTC
V gene: TRBV7-9
clone size: few
D gene: -
J gene: TRBJ2-4

CDR3 protein: CASSLGGGDTIYF
CDR3 DNA: TGTGCCAGCAGCTTGGGCGGGGGAGACACCATATATTTT
V gene: TRBV5-4
clone size: -
D gene: -
J gene: TRBJ1-3

CDR3 protein: CASSPRGNQPQHF
CDR3 DNA: TGTGCCAGCAGCCCCCGTGGCAATCAGCCCCAGCATTTT
V gene: TRBV11-2
clone size: -
D gene: -
J gene: TRBJ1-5

CDR3 protein: CASSQGTGTSGGNEQFF
CDR3 DNA: TGTGCCAGCAGCCAGGGAACCGGGACTAGCGGGGGGAATGAGCAGTTCTTC
V gene: TRBV3-1
clone size: many
D gene: TRBD2
J gene: TRBJ2-1

CDR3 protein: CSIEAGAGELFF
CDR3 DNA: TGCAGCATTGAAGCCGGGGCCGGGGAGCTGTTTTTT
V gene: TRBV29-1
clone size: many
D gene: -
J gene: TRBJ2-2

CDR3 protein: CASSARILDIQYF
CDR3 DNA: TGTGCCAGCAGTGCCCGTATACTTGACATTCAGTACTTC
V gene: TRBV25-1
clone size: -
D gene: -
J gene: TRBJ2-4

CDR3 protein: CASSLDRSSYGYTF
CDR3 DNA: TGCGCCAGCAGCTTGGACAGAAGCAGCTATGGCTACACCTTC
V gene: TRBV5-1
clone size: -
D gene: -
J gene: TRBJ1-2

CDR3 protein: CASSSDNSPLHF
CDR3 DNA: TGTGCCAGCAGCTCCGATAATTCACCCCTCCACTTT
V gene: TRBV7-9
clone size: few
D gene: -
J gene: TRBJ1-6

CDR3 protein: CASSFSGNDEQYF
CDR3 DNA: TGTGCCAGCAGTTTCTCCGGGAACGACGAGCAGTACTTC
V gene: TRBV12-3/TRBV12-4
clone size: -
D gene: -
J gene: TRBJ2-7

CDR3 protein: CASSPQPGPNYGYTF
CDR3 DNA: TGTGCCAGCAGTCCCCAGCCCGGACCTAACTATGGCTACACCTTC
V gene: TRBV12-3/TRBV12-4
clone size: many
D gene: -
J gene: TRBJ1-2

CDR3 protein: CASSQGTGAYTEAFF
CDR3 DNA: TGCGCCAGCAGCCAAGGTACAGGGGCCTACACTGAAGCTTTCTTT
V gene: TRBV4-3
clone size: many
D gene: TRBD1
J gene: TRBJ1-1

CDR3 protein: CATSRGGEPHLNEQFF
CDR3 DNA: TGTGCCACCAGCAGGGGGGGGGAGCCGCACCTCAATGAGCAGTTCTTC
V gene: TRBV15
clone size: -
D gene: TRBD2
J gene: TRBJ2-1

CDR3 protein: CASSVYPNTGELFF
CDR3 DNA: TGTGCCAGCAGTGTCTACCCTAACACCGGGGAGCTGTTTTTT
V gene: TRBV6-5
clone size: -
D gene: -
J gene: TRBJ2-2

CDR3 protein: CSVELEDRGDTQYF
CDR3 DNA: TGCAGCGTTGAATTAGAGGACAGGGGGGATACGCAGTATTTT
V gene: TRBV29-1
clone size: many
D gene: TRBD1
J gene: TRBJ2-3

CDR3 protein: CASSLRLGLRTNQPQHF
CDR3 DNA: TGTGCCAGCAGCTTAAGACTAGGGCTGAGGACCAATCAGCCCCAGCATTTT
V gene: TRBV7-2
clone size: -
D gene: -
J gene: TRBJ1-5

CDR3 protein: CASSRLAGIETQYF
CDR3 DNA: TGTGCCAGCAGCCGACTAGCGGGGATTGAGACCCAGTACTTC
V gene: TRBV7-9
clone size: few
D gene: TRBD2
J gene: TRBJ2-5

CDR3 protein: CASSLEATSYGYTF
CDR3 DNA: TGTGCCAGCAGCTTAGAAGCGACGAGCTATGGCTACACCTTC
V gene: TRBV11-1
clone size: -
D gene: -
J gene: TRBJ1-2

CDR3 protein: CSVEDWSSGAGDEQFF
CDR3 DNA: TGCAGCGTTGAAGATTGGAGTAGCGGGGCGGGGGATGAGCAGTTCTTC
V gene: TRBV29-1
clone size: many
D gene: TRBD2
J gene: TRBJ2-1

CDR3 protein: CASSQGGGEWNEQFF
CDR3 DNA: TGTGCCAGCAGCCAAGGGGGGGGCGAGTGGAATGAGCAGTTCTTC
V gene: TRBV4-2
clone size: -
D gene: -
J gene: TRBJ2-1

CDR3 protein: CASPNEQFF
CDR3 DNA: TGTGCCAGCCCCAATGAGCAGTTCTTC
V gene: TRBV7-9
clone size: few
D gene: -
J gene: TRBJ2-1

CDR3 protein: CASSPLWTGSSYGYTF
CDR3 DNA: TGTGCCAGCAGCCCTCTGTGGACAGGGAGCAGCTATGGCTACACCTTC
V gene: TRBV9
clone size: -
D gene: TRBD1
J gene: TRBJ1-2

CDR3 protein: CASTAGGGYNEQFF
CDR3 DNA: TGTGCCAGCACCGCGGGGGGGGGCTACAATGAGCAGTTCTTC
V gene: TRBV12-3/TRBV12-4
clone size: few
D gene: TRBD2
J gene: TRBJ2-1

CDR3 protein: CASSQNRGTDTQYF
CDR3 DNA: TGTGCCAGCAGCCAAAACAGAGGCACAGATACGCAGTATTTT
V gene: TRBV4-2
clone size: -
D gene: -
J gene: TRBJ2-3